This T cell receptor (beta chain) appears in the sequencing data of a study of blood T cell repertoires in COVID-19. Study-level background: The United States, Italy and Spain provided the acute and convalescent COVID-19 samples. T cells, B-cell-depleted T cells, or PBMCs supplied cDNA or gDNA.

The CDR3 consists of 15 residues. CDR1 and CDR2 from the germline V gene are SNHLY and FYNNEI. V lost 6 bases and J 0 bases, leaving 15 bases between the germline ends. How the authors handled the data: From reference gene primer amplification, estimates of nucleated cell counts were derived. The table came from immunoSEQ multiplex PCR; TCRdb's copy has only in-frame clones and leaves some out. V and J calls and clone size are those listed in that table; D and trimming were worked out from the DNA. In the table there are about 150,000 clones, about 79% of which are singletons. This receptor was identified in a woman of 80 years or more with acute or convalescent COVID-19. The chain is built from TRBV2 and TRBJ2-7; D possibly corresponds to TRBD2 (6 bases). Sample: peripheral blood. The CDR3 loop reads CASRAGWLSSYEQYF. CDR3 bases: TGTGCCAGCAGGGCGGGATGGCTAAGCTCCTACGAGCAGTACTTC.